The rows below give T cell receptor beta chains drawn from one sample of a study of T cell responses to AZD1222 COVID-19 vaccine. Only in-frame clones appear in the TCRdb table, and some are missing; sequencing was by immunoSEQ multiplex PCR. Of just under 55,000 clones in the sample, approximately 88% were seen once. The sequenced sample was peripheral blood, obtained on day 0 of AZD1222 vaccination. The receptors were gathered from an adult in good health. Each CDR3 is given with its conserved first and last residue. Each record gives: clone size, D gene, J gene, V gene, CDR3 protein, CDR3 DNA. D genes are given only for firm matches. The listing skips clone size in some rows; elsewhere it reads once, few, many or a size class.

-,TRBD1,TRBJ2-1,TRBV6-1,CASSEDRGIPYNEQFF,TGTGCCAGCAGTGAAGACAGGGGCATCCCATACAATGAGCAGTTCTTC
-,TRBD1,TRBJ1-1,TRBV3-1/TRBV3-2,CASSRWTGGLNTEAFF,TGTGCCAGCAGCCGATGGACAGGGGGTTTGAACACTGAAGCTTTCTTT
-,-,TRBJ1-2,TRBV2,CASLLRRAYGYTF,TGTGCCTCCCTTCTTCGCAGAGCCTATGGCTACACCTTC
-,-,TRBJ1-1,TRBV19,CASSYWATANTEAFF,TGTGCCAGTAGTTACTGGGCCACTGCGAACACTGAAGCTTTCTTT
-,-,TRBJ1-1,TRBV27,CASSWIGGNTEAFF,TGTGCCAGCAGTTGGATAGGGGGGAACACTGAAGCTTTCTTT
-,TRBD2,TRBJ2-2,TRBV2,CASSEVAGGHGELFF,TGTGCCAGCAGTGAAGTAGCGGGAGGCCACGGGGAGCTGTTTTTT
-,TRBD1,TRBJ2-7,TRBV28,CASSRGQGSAYEQYF,TGTGCCAGCAGCCGAGGACAGGGGTCAGCCTACGAGCAGTACTTC
-,-,TRBJ2-1,TRBV24-1,CATSDLGGGYNEQFF,TGTGCCACCAGTGATCTCGGAGGGGGCTACAATGAGCAGTTCTTC
-,TRBD1,TRBJ2-1,TRBV28,CASSAPPKTGEFF,TGTGCCAGCAGTGCCCCCCCCAAAACAGGGGAGTTCTTC
-,-,TRBJ1-1,TRBV28,CATHPNTEAFF,TGTGCCACCCACCCGAACACTGAAGCTTTCTTT
-,-,TRBJ2-3,TRBV5-1,CASSLKGPTDTQYF,TGCGCCAGCAGCTTGAAGGGGCCCACAGATACGCAGTATTTT
-,-,TRBJ2-1,TRBV28,CASTSTRGGINEQFF,TGTGCCAGCACCTCGACTAGAGGGGGGATAAATGAGCAGTTCTTC
-,-,TRBJ1-1,TRBV19,CASSGDAWVNTEAFF,TGTGCCAGTAGCGGGGACGCTTGGGTAAACACTGAAGCTTTCTTT
-,-,TRBJ2-3,TRBV28,CASSLGPPTDTQYF,TGTGCCAGCAGCCTTGGGCCACCCACAGATACGCAGTATTTT
once,TRBD2,TRBJ2-1,TRBV6-2/TRBV6-3,CASTPLAGGGSYNEQFF,TGTGCCAGCACCCCACTAGCGGGAGGGGGGTCCTACAATGAGCAGTTCTTC
once,TRBD1,TRBJ2-7,TRBV6-6,CASSRQGSLTF,TGTGCCAGCAGTCGACAGGGGTCCCTTACATTC
-,TRBD2,TRBJ2-7,TRBV18,CASSPGGTRDEQYF,TGTGCCAGCTCACCAGGTGGGACTAGGGACGAGCAGTACTTC
-,-,TRBJ1-1,TRBV6-6,CASSQGGLNTEAFF,TGTGCCAGCAGTCAAGGGGGGCTCAACACTGAAGCTTTCTTT
-,-,TRBJ2-2,TRBV6-5,CASSSRATGNTGELFF,TGTGCCAGCAGTTCCCGAGCTACAGGGAACACCGGGGAGCTGTTTTTT
once,-,TRBJ1-4,TRBV2,CASIRDTNEKLFF,TGTGCCAGCATTCGGGACACCAATGAAAAACTGTTTTTT
-,TRBD2,TRBJ2-5,TRBV3-1/TRBV3-2,CASSPRLAGGGLQETQYF,TGTGCCAGCAGCCCCCGACTAGCGGGAGGGGGATTGCAAGAGACCCAGTACTTC
-,-,TRBJ1-4,TRBV5-5,CASSLGQVQNEKLFF,TGTGCCAGCAGCCTGGGCCAGGTTCAGAATGAAAAACTGTTTTTT
-,TRBD2,TRBJ2-7,TRBV5-1,CASSPTGTSGPYEQYF,TGCGCCAGCAGCCCCACAGGGACTAGCGGCCCCTACGAGCAGTACTTC
-,-,TRBJ2-7,TRBV3-1/TRBV3-2,CASSQDSGVGYEQYF,TGTGCCAGCAGCCAAGATTCAGGGGTGGGGTACGAGCAGTACTTC
-,TRBD2,TRBJ2-1,TRBV5-1,CASSFSSGAWDEQFF,TGCGCCAGCAGCTTTTCTAGCGGGGCCTGGGATGAGCAGTTCTTC
-,TRBD2,TRBJ2-7,TRBV29-1,CSVKTSGVSEHF,TGCAGCGTTAAGACTAGCGGGGTATCCGAGCACTTC
-,TRBD2,TRBJ2-7,TRBV19,CASSRLAGGTYEQYF,TGTGCCAGTAGTAGACTAGCGGGAGGGACCTACGAGCAGTACTTC
-,TRBD1,TRBJ1-6,TRBV28,CASSFPQDRVGSPLHF,TGTGCCAGCAGTTTCCCCCAGGACAGGGTCGGCTCACCCCTCCACTTT
-,TRBD1,TRBJ1-5,TRBV19,CASSIVVWGQGNQPQHF,TGTGCCAGTAGTATAGTGGTGTGGGGACAGGGCAATCAGCCCCAGCATTTT
-,-,TRBJ2-1,TRBV2,CASSLSGVNEQFF,TGTGCCAGCAGTTTGTCTGGGGTCAATGAGCAGTTCTTC
-,-,TRBJ2-7,TRBV27,CASSLFGPGSYEQYF,TGTGCCAGCAGTTTATTCGGTCCAGGCTCCTACGAGCAGTACTTC
once,-,TRBJ1-2,TRBV6-1,CASSGRGAGVATWGYTF,TGTGCCAGCAGTGGCCGGGGCGCAGGGGTGGCCACTTGGGGCTACACCTTC
-,-,TRBJ1-2,TRBV28,CASSLGLPRGYTF,TGTGCCAGCTCCCTGGGGCTGCCCAGAGGCTACACCTTC
-,-,TRBJ2-1,TRBV6-1,CASSEAGDLRQFF,TGTGCCAGCAGTGAAGCGGGGGATCTTCGGCAGTTCTTC
-,-,TRBJ2-5,TRBV6-5,CASGSGETQYF,TGTGCCAGCGGTAGCGGAGAGACCCAGTACTTC
-,-,TRBJ2-1,TRBV19,CASNAGTHDNEQFF,TGTGCCAGTAATGCCGGGACCCACGACAATGAGCAGTTCTTC
-,TRBD2,TRBJ2-1,TRBV5-4,CASSLTSGRRPYNEQFF,TGTGCCAGCAGCTTGACTAGCGGGAGAAGACCCTACAATGAGCAGTTCTTC
-,TRBD2,TRBJ2-3,TRBV6-1,CASSEFLGLEAQYF,TGTGCCAGCAGTGAATTCCTGGGACTAGAGGCGCAGTATTTT
-,-,TRBJ1-5,TRBV30,CAWSGDTSAPQHF,TGTGCCTGGAGTGGGGATACTAGCGCGCCCCAGCATTTT
few,-,TRBJ1-3,TRBV10-3,CAHGGRSGNTIYF,TGTGCCCACGGGGGACGCTCTGGAAACACCATATATTTT
-,TRBD2,TRBJ2-7,TRBV9,CASSVGTSGMYEQYF,TGTGCCAGCAGCGTCGGGACTAGCGGGATGTACGAGCAGTACTTC
-,-,TRBJ1-2,TRBV7-9,CASSLAGAVIGGYTF,TGTGCCAGCAGCTTAGCGGGGGCAGTAATCGGTGGCTACACCTTC
-,-,TRBJ2-5,TRBV18,CASSPGEYQETQYF,TGTGCCAGCTCACCCGGCGAGTACCAAGAGACCCAGTACTTC
-,-,TRBJ1-2,TRBV2,CASSVGGAYGYTF,TGTGCCAGCAGTGTGGGGGGGGCCTATGGCTACACCTTC
-,-,TRBJ2-2,TRBV24-1,CATRGAGSGELFF,TGTGCCACCAGGGGGGCTGGTTCCGGGGAGCTGTTTTTT
few,TRBD1,TRBJ1-4,TRBV5-1,CASSVFRGPNEKLFF,TGCGCCAGCAGCGTATTCAGGGGGCCGAATGAAAAACTGTTTTTT